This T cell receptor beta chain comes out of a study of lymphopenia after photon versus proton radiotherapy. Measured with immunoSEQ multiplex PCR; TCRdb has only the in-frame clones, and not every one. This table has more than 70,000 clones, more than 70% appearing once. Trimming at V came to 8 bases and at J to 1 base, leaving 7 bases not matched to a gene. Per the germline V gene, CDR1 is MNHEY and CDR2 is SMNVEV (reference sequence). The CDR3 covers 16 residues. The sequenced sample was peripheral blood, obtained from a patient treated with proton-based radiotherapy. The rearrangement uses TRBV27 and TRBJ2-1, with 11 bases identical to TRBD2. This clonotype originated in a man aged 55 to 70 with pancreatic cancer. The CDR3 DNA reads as TGTGCCAGCGTTAGGACTAGCGGGCGATCCTACAATGAGCAGTTCTTC. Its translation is CASVRTSGRSYNEQFF.